This TCR beta chain was obtained from a study of cytomegalovirus exposure and HLA in healthy donors. With regard to this clone: What it binds is not known.

General study results and limits: When a later analysis compared HLA-associated TCR beta chains with equally common others, the HLA-associated chains turned out to be more clonally expanded and to have lower generation probabilities. Some highly shared sequence variants likely arose as a pipeline artifact.

This CDR3 comprises 16 residues. Germline CDR1 is SNHLY and CDR2 is FYNNEI. V lost 4 bases, J lost 6 bases, and 9 bases stayed unmatched. This PCR relied on a set of 60 Vbeta primers and 13 Jbeta primers. Method: immunoSEQ multiplex PCR; TCRdb's copy keeps in-frame clones and lacks some. The sample carries approximately 110,000 clones, 73% recorded once. Sequenced sample: PBMCs. This rearrangement joins TRBV2 to TRBJ2-3; 11 nucleotides match TRBD2. The TCR originated in a man aged 35-49 years in good health and CMV-seronegative. This chain's CDR3 is CASSGGSGGALDTQYF. CDR3 in DNA: TGTGCCAGCAGTGGAGGTAGCGGGGGGGCCCTGGATACGCAGTATTTT.